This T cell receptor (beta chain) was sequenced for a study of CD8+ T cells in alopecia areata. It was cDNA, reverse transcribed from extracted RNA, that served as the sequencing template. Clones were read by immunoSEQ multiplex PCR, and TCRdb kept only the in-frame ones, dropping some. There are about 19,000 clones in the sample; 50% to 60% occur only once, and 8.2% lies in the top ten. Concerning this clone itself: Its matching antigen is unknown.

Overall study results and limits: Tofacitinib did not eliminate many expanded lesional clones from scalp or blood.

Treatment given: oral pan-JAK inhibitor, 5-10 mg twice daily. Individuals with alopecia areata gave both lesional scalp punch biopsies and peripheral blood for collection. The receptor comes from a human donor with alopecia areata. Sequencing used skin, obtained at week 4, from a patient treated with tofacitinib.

The CDR3 sequence: CASSPSADQNIQYF. The CDR3 nucleotides are TGTGCCAGCTCACCAAGTGCAGATCAAAACATTCAGTACTTC. The rearrangement uses TRBV18 and TRBJ2-4, with unresolved D. Per germline, CDR1 KGHSH and CDR2 LQKENI. The CDR3 sequence is 14 residues long. V gave up 2 bases and J gave up 5 bases, with 10 bases separating them.